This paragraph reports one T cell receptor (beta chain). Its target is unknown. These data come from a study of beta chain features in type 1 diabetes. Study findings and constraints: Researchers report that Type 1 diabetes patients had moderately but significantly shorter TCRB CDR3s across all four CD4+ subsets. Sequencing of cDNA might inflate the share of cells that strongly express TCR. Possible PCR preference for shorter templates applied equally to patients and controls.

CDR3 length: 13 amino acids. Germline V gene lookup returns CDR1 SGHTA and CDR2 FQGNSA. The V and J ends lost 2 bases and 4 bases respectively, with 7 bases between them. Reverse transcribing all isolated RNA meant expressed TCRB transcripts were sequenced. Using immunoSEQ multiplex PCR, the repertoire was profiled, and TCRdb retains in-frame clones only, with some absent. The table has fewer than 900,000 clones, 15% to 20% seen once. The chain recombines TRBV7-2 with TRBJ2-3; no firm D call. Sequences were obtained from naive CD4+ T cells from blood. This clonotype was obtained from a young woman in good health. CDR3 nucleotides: TGTGCCAGCAGCTTATCATGGGCAGATACGCAGTATTTT. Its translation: CASSLSWADTQYF.